Listed here are 8 T cell receptor beta chains from one sample, sequenced in a study of vaccination and CD4 T cells after COVID-19. The treatment was: approximately 9-day PBMC culture with coronavirus spike peptide pools or control peptides (ViraFEST assay). Sequencing of cultured CD4+ T cell DNA used the Oncomine TCR Beta short-read assay. TCRdb fed the PCR reads into MiXCR, producing one record per CDR3 protein. Here the sample spans 15,000 to 20,000 distinct CDR3 sequences, around 80% being singletons. These receptors have no identified antigens. The source material was CD4+ T cells from blood, cultured in vitro, sampled after SARS-CoV-2 vaccination. Every receptor here comes from a human donor who received a COVID-19 vaccine.

This clonotype was seen a few times. The chain couples TRBV5-4 to TRBJ2-3; 8 bases are shared with TRBD1. Trimming removed 4 bases from V and 6 bases from J; junction bases left unmatched: 13. Looked up from germline, CDR1 is SGHNT and CDR2 is YYREEE (reference sequence). The CDR3 runs 16 residues. The CDR3: CASSRYRTGQGDTQYF. CDR3 DNA sequence: TGTGCCAGCAGCAGATATAGGACAGGGCAAGGGGATACGCAGTATTTT.

The chain couples TRBV20-1 to TRBJ2-1; 14 bases match TRBD2. Germline V CDR1 and CDR2: DFQATT, SNEGSKA (reference sequence). CDR3 length: 17 residues. V lost 2 bases, J lost 5 bases, and 8 bases stayed unmatched. The CDR3 DNA follows: TGCAGTGCTAGACAGGGACTAGCGGGGGCCTTAAACAATGAGCAGTTCTTC. Amino acid sequence: CSARQGLAGALNNEQFF.

J is TRBJ1-1 and V is TRBV20-1; 8 nucleotides line up with TRBD1. Germline V CDR1 and CDR2: DFQATT, SNEGSKA (reference sequence). This CDR3 comprises 16 residues. The V gene end was trimmed by 0 bases and the J gene end by 5 bases; junction bases not matched to a gene: 11. The CDR3 nucleotides read TGCAGTGCTAGAGATTGGACAGGGAGGGTGACGACTGAAGCTTTCTTT. Translated, it gives CSARDWTGRVTTEAFF.

The rearrangement uses TRBV19 and TRBJ1-1; 7 positions match TRBD1. Per the germline V gene, CDR1 is LNHDA and CDR2 is SQIVND (reference sequence). This CDR3 region has 14 residues. The junction had 9 bases not matched to a gene; V was cut back by 3 bases and J by 8 bases. The DNA of the CDR3 is TGTGCCAGTAGTATCAGGGGGAGGTTGTTGGAAGCTTTCTTT. It encodes CASSIRGRLLEAFF.

The rearrangement uses TRBV14 and TRBJ2-5; maybe TRBD1 (5 bases). The CDR3 is 15 amino acids. CDR1 is SGHDN and CDR2 is FVKESK in the germline V gene. With 0 bases removed from V and 4 bases from J, the gap between germline ends came to 12 bases. This CDR3 reads CASSQDLQGRETQYF. In DNA form, the CDR3 reads TGTGCCAGCAGCCAAGATCTTCAGGGAAGAGAGACCCAGTACTTC.

The chain uses TRBV19 and TRBJ1-5, with D perhaps TRBD1 (6 bases). The ends were cut back, 1 base at V and 5 bases at J, with 15 bases in the middle. The V gene's germline CDR1 is LNHDA and CDR2 SQIVND (reference sequence). This CDR3 comprises 16 residues. The CDR3 DNA is TGTGCCAGTAGTATAGGAGGGGGGACAAGTTATCAGCCCCAGCATTTT. Translating gives CASSIGGGTSYQPQHF. The whole variable domain, filled in from reference TRBV19 and TRBJ1-5, reads DGGITQSPKYLFRKEGQNVTLSCEQNLNHDAMYWYRQDPGQGLRLIYYSQIVNDFQKGDIAEGYSVSREKKESFPLTVTSAQKNPTAFYLCASSIGGGTSYQPQHFGDGTRLSIL.

This sequence joins TRBV6-1 and TRBJ2-1, with 10 positions matching TRBD2. Germline lookup yields CDR1 MNHNS and CDR2 SASEGT. This CDR3 spans 15 amino acids. The ends lost 6 bases at V and 4 bases at J; junction bases unmatched: 6. CDR3: CASSLTSGSYNEQFF. CDR3 nucleotides: TGTGCCAGCAGCTTGACTAGCGGGTCATACAATGAGCAGTTCTTC.

The CDR3 sequence is CASSQGIWQDYGYTF. The CDR3 DNA sequence: TGTGCCAGCAGCCAAGGTATTTGGCAGGACTATGGCTACACCTTC. The genes are TRBV4-2 and TRBJ1-2; D unclear. Looked up from germline, CDR1 is LGHNA and CDR2 is YNFKEQ. CDR3 length: 15 residues. V was cut by 1 base and J by 3 bases, with 12 bases left in between.